Sequencing of this TCR beta chain was carried out in a study of T cell repertoires in cytomegalovirus infection. Study-wide background: A matching HLA type, together with CMV infection, was signaled by public TCR beta signatures. Study-wide results and caveats: Public TCR beta family frequency separated CMV-and-HLA carriers, including in an independent cohort. Predominance within the ex vivo response was attributable to HLA-C-restricted CMV-specific TCR beta clonotypes.

This clonotype was seen ten or more times. Its antigen remains unidentified. Germline CDR1 SGHAT, CDR2 FQNNGV. J lost 2 bases, V lost 5 bases, and 6 bases had no gene match. The CDR3 covers 15 residues. TCRdb redid the calling of the reads with MiXCR, one entry per CDR3 protein. This sample has 270,000 or so distinct CDR3 sequences, with over 15% found just once. This receptor was obtained from a human donor in good health (CMV status not recorded). Some clones in this sample may be carry-over from other donors' samples. Material for sequencing was CD8+ T cells from PBMCs. The gene calls are TRBV11-2 and TRBJ2-3; TRBD2 matches at 8 bases. The CDR3 DNA reads TGTGCCAGCAGCCACATAGCGGGAAACACAGATACGCAGTATTTT. It is translated as CASSHIAGNTDTQYF. Full variable domain (remainder filled in from reference TRBV11-2 and TRBJ2-3): EAGVAQSPRYKIIEKRQSVAFWCNPISGHATLYWYQQILGQGPKLLIQFQNNGVVDDSQLPKDRFSAERLKGVDSTLKIQPAKLEDSAVYLCASSHIAGNTDTQYFGPGTRLTVL.